This T cell receptor beta chain was recovered during a study of molecular identifiers for immune sequencing clone quantification. Whole-study results and caveats: In naive cells, under 1% of molecules belonged to clones above 20 RNA copies, against over 99% in effector cells.

Preparation of the bulk TCR libraries relied on previously described methods and listed TCR primers. TCRdb used MiXCR to reprocess the PCR reads, holding one entry per CDR3 protein. The table includes a few hundred thousand distinct CDR3 sequences, about 20% detected once. This clonotype was recorded at least ten times. The target antigen is unknown. Sorting captured naive CD8 T cells as CD8+CD4-CCR7+CD45RA+. V lost 3 bases and J lost 0, with 10 bases in between. Germline V gene data show CDR1 as SGHRS and CDR2 as YFSETQ. The CDR3 runs to 14 residues. The sequenced material came from naive CD8+ T cells from blood, with Jurkat cell RNA spiked in. As for subset: FACS-sorted CD8+CD4-CCR7+CD45RA+ naive T cells. This TCR derives from a human donor in good health. Some libraries in this study had Jurkat cell RNA spiked in. The chain combines TRBV5-1 with TRBJ2-7, with D perhaps matching TRBD1 (6 bases). Here the CDR3 DNA reads TGCGCCAGCAGCTGGACAGATTTCTCCTACGAGCAGTACTTC. Translating gives CASSWTDFSYEQYF.